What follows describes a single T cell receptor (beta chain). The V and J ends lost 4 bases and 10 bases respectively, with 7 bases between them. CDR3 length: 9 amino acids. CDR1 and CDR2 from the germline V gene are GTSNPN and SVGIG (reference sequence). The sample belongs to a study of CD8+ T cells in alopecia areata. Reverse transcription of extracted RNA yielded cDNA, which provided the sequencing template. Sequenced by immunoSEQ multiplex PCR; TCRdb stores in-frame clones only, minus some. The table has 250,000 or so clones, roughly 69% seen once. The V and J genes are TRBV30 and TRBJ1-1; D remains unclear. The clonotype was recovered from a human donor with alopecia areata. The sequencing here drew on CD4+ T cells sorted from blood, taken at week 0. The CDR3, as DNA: TGTGCCTGGAAGCGGGGAGCTTTCTTT. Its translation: CAWKRGAFF.